The clone carrying this T cell receptor (beta chain) was found many times. The antigen is not known. MiXCR, applied by TCRdb to the reads, yields one record per CDR3 protein. This table holds 450,000 to 650,000 distinct CDR3 sequences, 26% found once. This entry comes from a study of T cell repertoires in cytomegalovirus infection. Study-level results: Cumulative public TCR beta family frequency identified carriers of CMV plus the relevant HLA. In two of eight donors, the top clonotype was HLA-C-restricted CMV-specific.

Germline CDR1 MGHRA, CDR2 YSYEKL. V was cut by 1 base and J by 6 bases, with 4 bases left in between. The CDR3 runs to 12 residues. The chain carries TRBV4-1 and TRBJ2-1; D call uncertain. The sequencing sample was made of PBMCs. The sequence was collected from a human donor in good health (CMV status not recorded). Some clones in this sample may be carry-over from other donors' samples. The CDR3 sequence: CASSQGGNEQFF. The CDR3 bases are TGCGCCAGCAGCCAAGGCGGCAATGAGCAGTTCTTC.